This TCR beta chain was recovered during a study of T cell repertoires in cytomegalovirus infection (dated by TCRdb to the late 2010s). About the investigation overall: Peptide stimulations targeted recently identified HLA-C-restricted CMV epitopes, whose presentation resists viral immunomodulation, together with well-studied HLA-B-restricted epitopes. The HLA type of each donor mattered for the analysis, because public TCR beta signatures pointed to carriage of CMV infection along with the matching HLA type.

In the paper's terms, the treatment or condition label means: in vitro stimulation with specific CMV peptide epitopes to enrich CMV-specific T cells. Regarding this clonotype: What this receptor recognizes is not known. Within one base of it there is no much larger clone, and no base qualities were kept.

Reading the germline V gene gives CDR1 SGHRS and CDR2 YFSETQ. There are 14 amino acids in the CDR3, from cysteine to phenylalanine inclusive. Only the CDR3 region is kept as DNA, spanning 42 bases read in frame from base 1. The V end loses 2 bases and the J end loses 7 bases, and a stretch of 13 bases separates them. General findings and caveats noted by the study authors: In both this cohort and an independent approximately 400-donor cohort, the cumulative frequency of public TCR beta family members distinguished carriers of CMV infection plus the relevant HLA type. The ex vivo response was dominated by HLA-C-restricted CMV-specific TCR beta clonotypes, which also provided the single most frequent clonotype in two of eight donors.

TCRdb shows the sequencer as Illumina HiSeq 1500. In-frame beta chains were kept once TCRdb had trimmed the public reads at Q25 with fastp and called clones with MiXCR. Entries are consolidated by CDR3 protein sequence, retaining the most common genes and DNA. Counted in this sample were roughly 860,000 distinct CDR3 sequences; about 30% of them appeared once. Jointly, the top ten make up around 12% of the sample. The chain is assembled from TRBV5-1 and TRBJ1-5; the D region possibly corresponds to TRBD1 (6 bases align). The sample here was cultured CD8+ T cells from PBMCs, taken from culture after CMV antigen stimulation. The receptor was derived from a human donor in good health (CMV status not recorded). Some clones in this sample may be carry-over from other donors' samples. The CDR3: CASSFGGSGQPQHF. At the DNA level, the sequence is TGCGCCAGCAGCTTTGGGGGCTCGGGACAGCCCCAGCATTTT.